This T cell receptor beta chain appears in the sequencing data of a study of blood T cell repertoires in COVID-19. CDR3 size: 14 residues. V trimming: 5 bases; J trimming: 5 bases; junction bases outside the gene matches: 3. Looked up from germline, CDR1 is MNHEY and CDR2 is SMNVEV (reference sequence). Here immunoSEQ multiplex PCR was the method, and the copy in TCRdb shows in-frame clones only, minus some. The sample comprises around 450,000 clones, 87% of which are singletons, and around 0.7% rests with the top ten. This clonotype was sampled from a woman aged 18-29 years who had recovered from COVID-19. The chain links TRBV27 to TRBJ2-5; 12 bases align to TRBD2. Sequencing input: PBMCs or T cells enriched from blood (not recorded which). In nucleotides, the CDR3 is TGTGCCAGCAGTCCGCTAGCGGGGGGGGAGACCCAGTACTTC. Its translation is CASSPLAGGETQYF.